Following are 8 T cell receptor beta chains from one sample sequenced in a study of cytomegalovirus exposure and HLA in healthy donors. The PCR made use of 60 Vbeta and 13 Jbeta primers. The repertoire was sequenced with immunoSEQ multiplex PCR; TCRdb's copy has only in-frame clones and lacks some. The table includes approximately 110,000 clones, roughly 13% detected once. The specimen was PBMCs. The receptor set was obtained from a middle-aged man in good health and CMV-seropositive.

This clone was seen a handful of times. The chain couples TRBV6-6 to TRBJ2-1; D possibly corresponds to TRBD2 (5 bases). This CDR3 spans 15 amino acids. The germline V and J ends were trimmed by 2 bases and 4 bases, with 12 bases remaining between them. Germline V gene lookup returns CDR1 MNHNY and CDR2 SVGAGI (reference sequence). In DNA, the CDR3 is TGTGCCAGCAGTTACGCGGGTTTGGGGTACAATGAGCAGTTCTTC. This codes for CASSYAGLGYNEQFF.

The rearrangement uses TRBV5-1 and TRBJ2-2, with 9 nucleotides matching TRBD2. Germline values: CDR1 SGHRS, CDR2 YFSETQ. This CDR3 has 17 amino acids. V lost 0 bases and J lost 4; bases outside the gene matches: 7. Here the CDR3 DNA reads TGCGCCAGCAGCTTGGCCGCCATAGCGGGAGTCACCGGGGAGCTGTTTTTT. This translates into CASSLAAIAGVTGELFF. Combining the CDR3 with reference TRBV5-1 and TRBJ2-2 gives the whole variable domain KAGVTQTPRYLIKTRGQQVTLSCSPISGHRSVSWYQQTPGQGLQFLFEYFSETQRNKGNFPGRFSGRQFSNSRSEMNVSTLELGDSALYLCASSLAAIAGVTGELFFGEGSRLTVL.

V and J are TRBV14 and TRBJ2-1; 9 bases map to TRBD2. CDR3 length: 17 residues. V was pared by 4 bases and J by 5 bases, with 12 bases of the junction left unmatched. Germline V gene sequence: CDR1 SGHDN, CDR2 FVKESK. This CDR3 reads CASSPPFPSGNNNEQFF. CDR3 DNA: TGTGCCAGCAGCCCACCCTTCCCTAGCGGGAACAACAATGAGCAGTTCTTC. Full variable domain (missing parts from reference TRBV14 and TRBJ2-1): EAGVTQFPSHSVIEKGQTVTLRCDPISGHDNLYWYRRVMGKEIKFLLHFVKESKQDESGMPNNRFLAERTGGTYSTLKVQPAELEDSGVYFCASSPPFPSGNNNEQFFGPGTRLTVL.

Only a few counts were recorded for this clone. The chain has TRBV11-2 and TRBJ1-2; no firm D call. In germline, CDR1 is SGHAT, CDR2 FQNNGV. The length of the CDR3 is 14 residues. V was trimmed by 2 bases and J by 1 base, leaving 8 bases between them. The CDR3, as DNA: TGTGCCAGCAGCTTAACCCCAGTTAACTATGGCTACACCTTC. As protein: CASSLTPVNYGYTF.

In this sample, this clone turned up a few times. The V call is TRBV6-4, the J call TRBJ2-4; D is perhaps TRBD2 (6 bases). V lost 7 bases to trimming and J lost 1 base, with 23 bases between them. The germline V gene has CDR1 MRHNA and CDR2 SNTAGT. The CDR3 has 18 amino acids. CDR3 DNA sequence: TGTGCCAGCAAACTACTCGCGGGACGGAGGACGGCCAAAAACATTCAGTACTTC. It is translated as CASKLLAGRRTAKNIQYF.

The sample holds a few counts of this clone. The chain has TRBV6-5 and TRBJ1-1, with 10 bases that match TRBD1. J lost 4 bases, V lost 5 bases, and 7 bases had no gene match. CDR3 length: 15 amino acids. CDR1 is MNHEY, CDR2 SVGAGI, per germline. CDR3: CASSKGQGVGTEAFF. As DNA, the CDR3 is TGTGCCAGCAGTAAAGGACAGGGGGTTGGCACTGAAGCTTTCTTT.

The J gene is TRBJ1-1, the V gene TRBV7-2; the D is unclear. Germline V lookup: CDR1 SGHTA, CDR2 FQGNSA. The CDR3 extends over 15 amino acids. V was shortened by 7 bases and J by 3 bases, with 18 bases between the two germline ends. The CDR3 sequence: CASNQISTPHTEAFF. The CDR3 DNA sequence: TGTGCCAGCAACCAAATTAGTACTCCTCACACTGAAGCTTTCTTT.

This clone was recorded a few times. The CDR3 is CASSEGTGFDEQYF. DNA for the CDR3: TGTGCCAGCAGCGAAGGGACAGGGTTCGACGAGCAGTACTTC. This chain links TRBV7-3 with TRBJ2-5; 9 nucleotides line up with TRBD1. The J call is doubtful: the DNA matches TRBJ2-7 better. This CDR3 spans 14 amino acids. Germline CDR1 SGHTA, CDR2 FQGTGA.